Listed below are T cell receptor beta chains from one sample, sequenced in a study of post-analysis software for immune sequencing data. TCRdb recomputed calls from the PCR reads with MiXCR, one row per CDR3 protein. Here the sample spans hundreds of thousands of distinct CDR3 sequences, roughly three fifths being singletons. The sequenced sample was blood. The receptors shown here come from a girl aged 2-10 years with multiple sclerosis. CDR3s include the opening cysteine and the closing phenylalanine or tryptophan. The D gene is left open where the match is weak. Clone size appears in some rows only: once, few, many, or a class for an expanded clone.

CDR3nt: TGCGCCAGCAGCTTGCCCTGGGCTAACGTAAACACTGAAGCTTTCTTT
CDR3aa: CASSLPWANVNTEAFF
v_gene: TRBV5-1
d_gene: NA
j_gene: TRBJ1-1
abundance: NA

CDR3nt: TGTGCCAGCAGTGACCGAGCCTTAGACAGGGTCGGCCCACGAGGTACGCAGTATTTT
CDR3aa: CASSDRALDRVGPRGTQYF
v_gene: TRBV6-2/TRBV6-3
d_gene: TRBD1
j_gene: TRBJ2-3
abundance: few

CDR3nt: TGTGCCAGCATACAACAGAAGGGCACCAATGAGCAGTTCTTC
CDR3aa: CASIQQKGTNEQFF
v_gene: TRBV11-2
d_gene: NA
j_gene: TRBJ2-1
abundance: NA

CDR3nt: TGTGCCAGCAGTTATTCTCGGGTCGGACAGCCCCAGCATTTT
CDR3aa: CASSYSRVGQPQHF
v_gene: TRBV6-2/TRBV6-3
d_gene: NA
j_gene: TRBJ1-5
abundance: NA

CDR3nt: TGTGCCAGCGGACAGGCAACCTACGAGCAGTACTTC
CDR3aa: CASGQATYEQYF
v_gene: TRBV5-5
d_gene: TRBD1
j_gene: TRBJ2-7
abundance: once

CDR3nt: TGTGCCAGCAGTCGCGGGACTAGCGGGAGGGCAGCTGTCAATGAGCAGTTCTTC
CDR3aa: CASSRGTSGRAAVNEQFF
v_gene: TRBV6-1
d_gene: TRBD2
j_gene: TRBJ2-1
abundance: NA

CDR3nt: TGTGCCAGCAGTCGCTTTACAGTGAAAAAACTCTACGAGCAGTACTTC
CDR3aa: CASSRFTVKKLYEQYF
v_gene: TRBV6-6
d_gene: NA
j_gene: TRBJ2-7
abundance: NA

CDR3nt: TGCAGTGCTAGAGGCCGGGACAGGGTTTCACCTGGGGCCAACGTCCTGACTTTC
CDR3aa: CSARGRDRVSPGANVLTF
v_gene: TRBV20-1
d_gene: TRBD1
j_gene: TRBJ2-6
abundance: NA

CDR3nt: TGCGCCAGCAGCCTATTTTACGGACGGATGAGCTCCTACGAGCAGTACTTC
CDR3aa: CASSLFYGRMSSYEQYF
v_gene: TRBV4-1
d_gene: NA
j_gene: TRBJ2-7
abundance: NA

CDR3nt: TGTGCCAGCGGCCGGGACAGGGGGCGCGATGAGCAGTTCTTC
CDR3aa: CASGRDRGRDEQFF
v_gene: TRBV2
d_gene: TRBD1
j_gene: TRBJ2-1
abundance: NA

CDR3nt: TGCGCCAGCAGCCAATTACAGGGTCTGCAGCCCCAGCATTTT
CDR3aa: CASSQLQGLQPQHF
v_gene: TRBV4-1
d_gene: NA
j_gene: TRBJ1-5
abundance: NA

CDR3nt: TGTGCCAGCAGTGCCCGGACAGGGGGGGATGAGCAGTTCTTC
CDR3aa: CASSARTGGDEQFF
v_gene: TRBV6-1
d_gene: TRBD1
j_gene: TRBJ2-1
abundance: once

CDR3nt: TGCAGCGTCGCCGGGACTAGCGGCTACGAGCAGTACTTC
CDR3aa: CSVAGTSGYEQYF
v_gene: TRBV29-1
d_gene: TRBD2
j_gene: TRBJ2-7
abundance: NA

CDR3nt: TGTGCCAGCAGTCGATCGACAGGCCGGAGCGGGAACATTCAGTACTTC
CDR3aa: CASSRSTGRSGNIQYF
v_gene: TRBV12-3/TRBV12-4
d_gene: NA
j_gene: TRBJ2-4
abundance: once

CDR3nt: TGCAGCGTTGAGGAACAGACAAACACAGATACGCAGTATTTT
CDR3aa: CSVEEQTNTDTQYF
v_gene: TRBV29-1
d_gene: NA
j_gene: TRBJ2-3
abundance: NA

CDR3nt: TGTGCCAGCAGCTTAAGAGCTTATAGCACAGATACGCAGTATTTT
CDR3aa: CASSLRAYSTDTQYF
v_gene: TRBV7-2
d_gene: NA
j_gene: TRBJ2-3
abundance: NA

CDR3nt: TGTGCCAGCAGGGGGGACGCTAGCGGGGGGCACAATGAGCAGTTCTTC
CDR3aa: CASRGDASGGHNEQFF
v_gene: TRBV7-6
d_gene: TRBD2
j_gene: TRBJ2-1
abundance: once

CDR3nt: TGTGCCAGCAGTTTTCTGGACAAAAACATTCAGTACTTC
CDR3aa: CASSFLDKNIQYF
v_gene: TRBV27
d_gene: NA
j_gene: TRBJ2-4
abundance: NA

CDR3nt: TGTGCCAGCAGCGTAGGGGCTGGGGCCAACGTCCTGACTTTC
CDR3aa: CASSVGAGANVLTF
v_gene: TRBV9
d_gene: NA
j_gene: TRBJ2-6
abundance: many

CDR3nt: TGCGCCAGCAGCCAAGATCGTCCCGGGACCCTCACCCCTAGCACAGATACGCAGTATTTT
CDR3aa: CASSQDRPGTLTPSTDTQYF
v_gene: TRBV4-1
d_gene: NA
j_gene: TRBJ2-3
abundance: few

CDR3nt: TGTGCCAGCAGTGAAGGGAAGTTTCAGGGGGGAAACTATGGCTACACCTTC
CDR3aa: CASSEGKFQGGNYGYTF
v_gene: TRBV25-1
d_gene: TRBD1
j_gene: TRBJ1-2
abundance: NA

CDR3nt: TGCGGCGTTCGAGGGGGCGGAGAGACCCAGTACTTC
CDR3aa: CGVRGGGETQYF
v_gene: TRBV29-1
d_gene: TRBD1
j_gene: TRBJ2-5
abundance: once

CDR3nt: TGTGCCAGCAGCTTAGTTAGGGGGGACCGGAATGAGCAGTTCTTC
CDR3aa: CASSLVRGDRNEQFF
v_gene: TRBV7-2
d_gene: NA
j_gene: TRBJ2-1
abundance: NA

CDR3nt: TGTGCCAGCAGTGAGACGGCTTACAATGAGCAGTTCTTC
CDR3aa: CASSETAYNEQFF
v_gene: TRBV2
d_gene: NA
j_gene: TRBJ2-1
abundance: NA

CDR3nt: TGCGCCAGCAGCTTGGGGCCGGGGCCCGGCGGAGATACGCAGTATTTT
CDR3aa: CASSLGPGPGGDTQYF
v_gene: TRBV5-1
d_gene: NA
j_gene: TRBJ2-3
abundance: NA

CDR3nt: TGTGCCAGCAGCTTAGGATACAGCCAGAAGCAGTTCTTC
CDR3aa: CASSLGYSQKQFF
v_gene: TRBV7-2
d_gene: NA
j_gene: TRBJ2-1
abundance: NA

CDR3nt: TGTGCCTGGAACAGGGAAAGCATTCAGTACTTC
CDR3aa: CAWNRESIQYF
v_gene: TRBV30
d_gene: NA
j_gene: TRBJ2-4
abundance: NA

CDR3nt: TGTGCCAGCAGTCCCGCTAAAACCCCGGATACCCTAAACGAGCAGTTCTTC
CDR3aa: CASSPAKTPDTLNEQFF
v_gene: TRBV12-3/TRBV12-4
d_gene: NA
j_gene: TRBJ2-1
abundance: once

CDR3nt: TGTGCCAGCAGCCTCGACAAGGCCAAGGTATACAATGAGCAGTTCTTC
CDR3aa: CASSLDKAKVYNEQFF
v_gene: TRBV7-2
d_gene: NA
j_gene: TRBJ2-1
abundance: NA

CDR3nt: TGTGCCACTACTTCGCGGGGGGACTATTTCACAGATACGCAGTATTTT
CDR3aa: CATTSRGDYFTDTQYF
v_gene: TRBV2
d_gene: TRBD2
j_gene: TRBJ2-3
abundance: NA

CDR3nt: TGTGCCACCAGCAGAGTTCGAGGATATCAAGAGACCCAGTACTTC
CDR3aa: CATSRVRGYQETQYF
v_gene: TRBV15
d_gene: NA
j_gene: TRBJ2-5
abundance: NA

CDR3nt: TGTGCCAGCAGTTACTCGACAGGCCGCCCTGAAAAACTGTTTTTT
CDR3aa: CASSYSTGRPEKLFF
v_gene: TRBV6-2/TRBV6-3
d_gene: NA
j_gene: TRBJ1-4
abundance: NA

CDR3nt: TGTGCCAGCAGCCTAACAAAGTCCTGGGGGTTCCCTAAGACAGATACGCAGTATTTT
CDR3aa: CASSLTKSWGFPKTDTQYF
v_gene: TRBV7-2
d_gene: NA
j_gene: TRBJ2-3
abundance: once

CDR3nt: TGTGCCAGCAGCTCATTGACAGCCCTCGCGGGTAATGAGCAGTTCTTC
CDR3aa: CASSSLTALAGNEQFF
v_gene: TRBV7-9
d_gene: NA
j_gene: TRBJ2-1
abundance: NA

CDR3nt: TGCGCCAGCAGCACGTACGGGACAGAAAACATTCAGTACTTC
CDR3aa: CASSTYGTENIQYF
v_gene: TRBV5-1
d_gene: TRBD1
j_gene: TRBJ2-4
abundance: once

CDR3nt: TGTGCCAGCAGCTTAAAACCAGAGACCCAGTACTTC
CDR3aa: CASSLKPETQYF
v_gene: TRBV7-2
d_gene: NA
j_gene: TRBJ2-5
abundance: NA

CDR3nt: TGTGCCAGCAGTGAAGCGGGGACAGGGAAGGTCAATGAGCAGTACTTC
CDR3aa: CASSEAGTGKVNEQYF
v_gene: TRBV6-1
d_gene: TRBD1
j_gene: TRBJ2-4
abundance: NA

CDR3nt: TGTGCCATCAGCGCAAGCCAATTCGGGGATACGCAGTATTTT
CDR3aa: CAISASQFGDTQYF
v_gene: TRBV10-3
d_gene: NA
j_gene: TRBJ2-3
abundance: once

CDR3nt: TGTGCCAGCACCTCTCGACTAGCGGGGAGCTCCTACAATGAGCAGTTCTTC
CDR3aa: CASTSRLAGSSYNEQFF
v_gene: TRBV21-1
d_gene: NA
j_gene: TRBJ2-1
abundance: few

CDR3nt: TGTGCCACCAGCAGAGGAGGGGCCGAGGAGACCCAGTACTTC
CDR3aa: CATSRGGAEETQYF
v_gene: TRBV15
d_gene: NA
j_gene: TRBJ2-5
abundance: NA

CDR3nt: TGTGCCAGCAGCGTAGCTTCCGGTGACAATGAGCAGTTCTTC
CDR3aa: CASSVASGDNEQFF
v_gene: TRBV9
d_gene: NA
j_gene: TRBJ2-1
abundance: NA

CDR3nt: TGTGCCAGCTCACCACTCCCTAACGAGGGCTACACCTTC
CDR3aa: CASSPLPNEGYTF
v_gene: TRBV18
d_gene: NA
j_gene: TRBJ1-2
abundance: few

CDR3nt: TGCAGCGTTGTGGGGATTTACAATGAGCAGTTCTTC
CDR3aa: CSVVGIYNEQFF
v_gene: TRBV29-1
d_gene: NA
j_gene: TRBJ2-1
abundance: few

CDR3nt: TGTGCCAGCAGCCCTGTCCCAAGCACAGATGCGCAGTATTTT
CDR3aa: CASSPVPSTDAQYF
v_gene: TRBV12-3/TRBV12-4
d_gene: NA
j_gene: TRBJ2-3
abundance: NA

CDR3nt: TGTGCCAGCGCCCGGGTTGGGGGTGAGCAGTTCTTC
CDR3aa: CASARVGGEQFF
v_gene: TRBV5-6
d_gene: NA
j_gene: TRBJ2-1
abundance: NA

CDR3nt: TGTGCCAGCAGATCTAGCGGGGGGTCCTACAATGAGCAGTTCTTC
CDR3aa: CASRSSGGSYNEQFF
v_gene: TRBV6-2/TRBV6-3
d_gene: TRBD2
j_gene: TRBJ2-1
abundance: few

CDR3nt: TGTGCCAGCGCTTGGGACCAAGAGACCCAGTACTTC
CDR3aa: CASAWDQETQYF
v_gene: TRBV12-3/TRBV12-4
d_gene: NA
j_gene: TRBJ2-5
abundance: NA

CDR3nt: TGCGCCAGCAGCTTAGGCCCGTCTCCCGTTGCGCCTAGCTCCTACAATGAGCAGTTCTTC
CDR3aa: CASSLGPSPVAPSSYNEQFF
v_gene: TRBV5-1
d_gene: NA
j_gene: TRBJ2-1
abundance: NA

CDR3nt: TGTGCCACTGGGTTAGCGGCATTGACAGATACGCAGTATTTT
CDR3aa: CATGLAALTDTQYF
v_gene: TRBV10-3
d_gene: NA
j_gene: TRBJ2-3
abundance: NA